Sequencing of this TCR beta chain was carried out in a study of T cell repertoires in cytomegalovirus infection. Overall study: Recently identified HLA-C-restricted CMV epitopes were among the peptides used. Evidence of both CMV infection and a matching HLA type came from public TCR beta signatures. Findings and limits, study-wide: CMV carriers having the relevant HLA were flagged by cumulative public TCR beta family frequency. In two of eight donors, the top clonotype was HLA-C-restricted CMV-specific.

This clonotype turned up a few times. Its antigen remains unidentified. One entry per CDR3 protein results from TCRdb running MiXCR on the reads. The sample lists fewer than 1,000,000 distinct CDR3 sequences; around 30% were seen once. The clonotype comes from a human donor in good health (CMV status not recorded). Some clones in this sample may be carry-over from other donors' samples. Sequenced material: cultured CD8+ T cells from PBMCs, taken from culture after CMV antigen stimulation.

The CDR3 sequence is CASSLNAGHTEAFF. The CDR3 DNA is TGTGCCAGCAGCTTAAACGCAGGGCACACTGAAGCTTTCTTT. This chain uses TRBV7-6 with TRBJ1-1; D is possibly TRBD1 (5 bases). CDR3 size: 14 residues. The V and J ends lost 2 bases and 3 bases respectively, with 10 bases between them. Germline-derived CDR1 and CDR2 are SGHVS and FNYEAQ.